These 17 T cell receptor beta chains came from one sample sequenced in a study of cytomegalovirus exposure and HLA in healthy donors. Primers: 60 Vbeta forward and 13 Jbeta reverse. Data came from immunoSEQ multiplex PCR; TCRdb stores just in-frame clones and leaves some out. The sample lists 150,000 to 200,000 clones, 80% occurring once. The sequencing sample was made of PBMCs. The receptors originated from a man younger than 30 in good health and CMV-seropositive.

CDR3 DNA: TGTGCCAGTAGTATGGGGGGGGAGGGAGATACGCAGTATTTT. Translation gives CASSMGGEGDTQYF. The rearrangement joins TRBV19 to TRBJ2-3, with TRBD2 matching 7 bases. The CDR3 contains 14 residues. J gave up 5 bases and V 3 bases, and 5 bases lay outside the gene matches. From germline, CDR1 is LNHDA and CDR2 SQIVND (reference sequence). The full variable domain, rest sourced from reference TRBV19 and TRBJ2-3, is DGGITQSPKYLFRKEGQNVTLSCEQNLNHDAMYWYRQDPGQGLRLIYYSQIVNDFQKGDIAEGYSVSREKKESFPLTVTSAQKNPTAFYLCASSMGGEGDTQYFGPGTRLTVL.

This rearrangement joins TRBV19 to TRBJ2-2, with D maybe TRBD2 (6 bases). This CDR3 spans 16 amino acids. Germline CDR1 and CDR2: LNHDA and SQIVND (reference sequence). V lost 4 bases and J lost 6, with 18 bases in between. CDR3 bases: TGTGCCAGTAGTAACCACCCGCTGGGGGGAGCCGGGGAGCTGTTTTTT. It encodes CASSNHPLGGAGELFF.

This sequence joins TRBV5-6 and TRBJ2-3; D is possibly TRBD2 (5 bases). Germline assignment: CDR1 SGHDT and CDR2 YYEEEE. The CDR3 is made up of 14 amino acids. The V end lost 4 bases, the J end lost 2 bases, and 11 bases lay between the germline ends. The CDR3 loop reads CASSARRDTDTQYF. CDR3 in DNA: TGTGCCAGCAGCGCCCGCCGGGACACAGATACGCAGTATTTT.

The chain joins TRBV6-5 to TRBJ1-2; tentative D call: TRBD1 (5 bases). This CDR3 comprises 14 residues. Trimming pared 6 bases from V and 1 base from J, leaving 12 bases between. Germline lookup yields CDR1 MNHEY and CDR2 SVGAGI. The CDR3 is CASRRGTLNYGYTF. The CDR3 DNA sequence: TGTGCCAGCAGGCGCGGGACTCTTAACTATGGCTACACCTTC.

CDR3 protein: CASSLGGEPTDTQYF. The CDR3 nucleotides are TGTGCCAGCAGCTTAGGGGGGGAGCCCACAGATACGCAGTATTTT. This sequence joins TRBV11-3 and TRBJ2-3; tentatively, D is TRBD2 (6 bases). Germline-derived CDR1 and CDR2 are SGHNT and YENEEA. The CDR3 has 15 residues. The V gene lost 1 base and the J gene lost 2 bases, with 10 bases spanning the gap.

The chain joins TRBV5-1 to TRBJ1-1; 9 bases match TRBD1. The germline V gene has CDR1 SGHRS and CDR2 YFSETQ. CDR3 length: 16 residues. Trimming took 5 bases from V and 4 from J; bases not matched to a gene: 12. The CDR3 bases are TGCGCCAGCAGGGAGAGACCGGGACAGGGCTTCACTGAAGCTTTCTTT. Translation gives CASRERPGQGFTEAFF.

This chain links TRBV27 with TRBJ2-3, with 8 nucleotides matching TRBD1. The trim removed 8 bases at V and 5 bases at J, leaving 3 bases unmatched. Per germline, CDR1 MNHEY and CDR2 SMNVEV (reference sequence). This CDR3 has 12 residues. This CDR3 reads CASGQGKDTQYF. CDR3 sequence (DNA): TGTGCCAGCGGACAGGGAAAAGATACGCAGTATTTT.

This chain connects TRBV2 to TRBJ1-1, with D perhaps TRBD1 (5 bases). Trimming cost V 8 bases and J 1 base, with 11 bases left between them. The CDR3 has 13 amino acids. The germline CDR1 and CDR2 sequences are SNHLY and FYNNEI. The CDR3 DNA sequence: TGTGCCAGCGCTGGGGGGACGAACACTGAAGCTTTCTTT. It codes for CASAGGTNTEAFF.

This clone was seen only once. This chain joins TRBV11-2 and TRBJ2-2; TRBD1 matches 7 bases. From germline, CDR1 is SGHAT and CDR2 FQNNGV. The CDR3 runs 16 residues. V lost 3 bases to trimming and J lost 3 bases; unmatched junction nucleotides: 7. The CDR3 nucleotides read TGTGCCAGCAGCTTGACGACAGGGCGATACACCGGGGAGCTGTTTTTT. Protein product: CASSLTTGRYTGELFF.

The rearrangement links TRBV6-6 to TRBJ1-5; a weak D match, TRBD1 (6 bases). Trimming left V 2 bases short and J 1 base short, with 12 bases between. The germline V gene has CDR1 MNHNY and CDR2 SVGAGI (reference sequence). The CDR3 contains 16 residues. The CDR3 nucleotides are TGTGCCAGCAGTTACACAACAGGGAAGAGCAATCAGCCCCAGCATTTT. It translates to CASSYTTGKSNQPQHF.

The genes are TRBV7-2 and TRBJ1-3, with D hard to call. Germline V CDR1 and CDR2: SGHTA, FQGNSA. Trimming took off 2 bases at V and 2 bases at J, with 7 bases between the two ends. The CDR3 loop spans 14 amino acids. CDR3 DNA sequence: TGTGCCAGCAGCTTAAGTGGCCCTGGAAACACCATATATTTT. Translation: CASSLSGPGNTIYF. Full variable domain (missing parts from reference TRBV7-2 and TRBJ1-3): GAGVSQSPSNKVTEKGKDVELRCDPISGHTALYWYRQSLGQGLEFLIYFQGNSAPDKSGLPSDRFSAERTGGSVSTLTIQRTQQEDSAVYLCASSLSGPGNTIYFGEGSWLTVV.

The V call is TRBV13, the J call TRBJ1-1, with 8 bases matching TRBD1. Per germline, CDR1 PRHDT and CDR2 FYEKMQ (reference sequence). The CDR3 spans 15 residues. Losses at the gene ends were 5 bases for V and 0 bases for J; bases not matched to a gene: 5. CDR3 residues: CASSARQGLNTEAFF. The DNA of the CDR3 is TGTGCCAGCAGCGCCCGACAGGGGCTGAACACTGAAGCTTTCTTT.

The chain employs TRBV9 and TRBJ1-1, with 7 bases that match TRBD1. Germline V gene sequence: CDR1 SGDLS, CDR2 YYNGEE. The CDR3 spans 14 residues. Losses at the gene ends were 0 bases for V and 4 bases for J; bases not matched to a gene: 3. CDR3 nucleotide sequence: TGTGCCAGCAGCGTAGGAAAGGGGGCCACTGAAGCTTTCTTT. Protein sequence: CASSVGKGATEAFF.

This chain connects TRBV4-3 to TRBJ1-2; D is uncertain. This CDR3 is 14 amino acids long. CDR1 and CDR2 (germline): LGHNA, YSLEER. The V end lost 0 bases, the J end lost 9 bases, and 14 bases lay between the germline ends. Here the CDR3 reads CASSQENGFARYTF. As DNA, the CDR3 is TGCGCCAGCAGCCAAGAAAACGGGTTTGCCCGCTACACCTTC.

The V gene is TRBV5-4, the J gene TRBJ1-2, with TRBD1 as a possible D gene (6 bases). CDR1 and CDR2 from the germline V gene are SGHNT and YYREEE (reference sequence). This CDR3 has 12 amino acids. V gave up 0 bases and J gave up 7 bases, with 7 bases separating them. CDR3: CASSLEGGGYTF. The CDR3 nucleotides read TGTGCCAGCAGCTTGGAAGGGGGTGGCTACACCTTC.

The V gene is TRBV15, the J gene TRBJ1-5, with TRBD1 identical over 7 bases. Germline V gives CDR1 LNHNV, CDR2 YYDKDF (reference sequence). V lost 5 bases, J lost 12 bases, and 13 bases stayed unmatched. This CDR3 has 14 residues. The CDR3 DNA reads TGTGCCACCAGCGGGACAGCAACCGGCCGGCGCCAGCATTTT. Residues: CATSGTATGRRQHF.

The V and J genes are TRBV30 and TRBJ1-6; D ambiguous. CDR1 and CDR2 (germline): GTSNPN, SVGIG (reference sequence). The CDR3 is 13 residues long. Trimming took off 0 bases at V and 10 bases at J, with 10 bases between the two ends. The CDR3 reads CAWSVSEGSPLHF. The CDR3 coding sequence is TGTGCCTGGAGTGTGAGTGAGGGCTCACCCCTCCACTTT.